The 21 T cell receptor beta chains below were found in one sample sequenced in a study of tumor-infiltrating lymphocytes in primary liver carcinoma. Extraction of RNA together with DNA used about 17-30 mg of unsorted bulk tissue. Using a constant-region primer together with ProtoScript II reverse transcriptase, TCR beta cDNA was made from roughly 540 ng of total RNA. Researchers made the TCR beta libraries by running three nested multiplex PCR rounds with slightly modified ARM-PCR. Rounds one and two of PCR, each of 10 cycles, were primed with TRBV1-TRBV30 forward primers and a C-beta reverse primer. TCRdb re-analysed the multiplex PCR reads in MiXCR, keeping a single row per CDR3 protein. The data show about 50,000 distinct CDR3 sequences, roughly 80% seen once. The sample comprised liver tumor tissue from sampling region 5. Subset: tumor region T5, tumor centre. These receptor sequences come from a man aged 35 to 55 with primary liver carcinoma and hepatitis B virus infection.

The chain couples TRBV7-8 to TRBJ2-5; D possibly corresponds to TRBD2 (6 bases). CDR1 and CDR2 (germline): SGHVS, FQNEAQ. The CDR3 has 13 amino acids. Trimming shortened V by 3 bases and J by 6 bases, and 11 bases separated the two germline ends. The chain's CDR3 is CASSLGSGQTQYF. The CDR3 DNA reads TGTGCCAGCAGCTTGGGTAGCGGCCAGACCCAGTACTTC.

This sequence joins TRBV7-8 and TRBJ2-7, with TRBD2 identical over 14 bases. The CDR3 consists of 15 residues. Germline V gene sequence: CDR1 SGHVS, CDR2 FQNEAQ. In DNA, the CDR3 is TGTGTCAGTAGGAGACTAGCGGGAGGGGGCTACGAGCAGTACTTC. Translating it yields CVSRRLAGGGYEQYF.

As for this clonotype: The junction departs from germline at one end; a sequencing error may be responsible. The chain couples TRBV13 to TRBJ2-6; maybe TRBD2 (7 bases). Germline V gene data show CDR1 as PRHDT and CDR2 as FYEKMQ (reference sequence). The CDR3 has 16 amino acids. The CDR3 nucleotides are TGTGCCAGCAACTCAGAGGGGGGGAGTGAGGCCAACGTCCTGACCTTC. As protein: CASNSEGGSEANVLTF.

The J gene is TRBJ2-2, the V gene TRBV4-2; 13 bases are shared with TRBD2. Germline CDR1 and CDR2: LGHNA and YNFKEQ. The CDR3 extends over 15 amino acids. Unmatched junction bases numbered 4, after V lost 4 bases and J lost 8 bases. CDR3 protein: CASSLGGLAGGELFF. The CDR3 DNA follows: TGTGCCAGCAGCCTAGGGGGACTAGCGGGAGGGGAGCTGTTTTTT.

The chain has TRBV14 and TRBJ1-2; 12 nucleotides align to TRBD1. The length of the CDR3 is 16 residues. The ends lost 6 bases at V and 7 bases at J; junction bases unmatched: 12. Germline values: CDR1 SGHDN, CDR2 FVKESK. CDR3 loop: CASRQPGQGARCGYTF. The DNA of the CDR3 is TGTGCCAGCAGGCAACCGGGACAGGGGGCGCGGTGTGGCTACACCTTC.

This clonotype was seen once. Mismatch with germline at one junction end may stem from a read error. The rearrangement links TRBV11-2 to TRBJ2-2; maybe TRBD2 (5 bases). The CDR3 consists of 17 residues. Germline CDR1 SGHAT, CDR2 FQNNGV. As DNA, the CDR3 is TGTGCCAGCAGTTTAGATCATCGGGGTAGTGACACCGAGGAGCTGTTTTTT. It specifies CASSLDHRGSDTEELFF.

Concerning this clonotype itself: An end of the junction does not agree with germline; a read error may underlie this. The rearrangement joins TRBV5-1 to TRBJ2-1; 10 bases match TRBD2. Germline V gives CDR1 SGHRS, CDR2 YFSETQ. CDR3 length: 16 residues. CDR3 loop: CTSSLTLAGGGNDQFF. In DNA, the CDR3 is TGCACCAGCAGCTTGACTTTAGCGGGAGGCGGCAATGACCAGTTCTTC.

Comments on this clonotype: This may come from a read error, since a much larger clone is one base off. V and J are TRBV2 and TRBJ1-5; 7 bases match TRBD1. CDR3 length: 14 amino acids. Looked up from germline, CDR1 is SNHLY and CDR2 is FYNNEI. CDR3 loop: CVSSLDRSNQPQHF. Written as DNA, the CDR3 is TGTGTCAGCAGCTTGGACAGGAGCAATCAGCCCCAGCATTTT.

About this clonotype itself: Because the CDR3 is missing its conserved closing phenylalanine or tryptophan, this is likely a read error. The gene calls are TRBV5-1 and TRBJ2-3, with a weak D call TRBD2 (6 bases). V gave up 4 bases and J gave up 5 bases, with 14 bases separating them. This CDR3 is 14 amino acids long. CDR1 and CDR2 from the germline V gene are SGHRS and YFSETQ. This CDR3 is CASSLMGLEDTQYL. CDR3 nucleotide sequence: TGCGCCAGCAGCCTGATGGGACTCGAAGATACGCAGTATTTA.

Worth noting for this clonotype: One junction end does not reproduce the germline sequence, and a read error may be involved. The CDR3 DNA is TGTGCCAGTAGCCAAAACGGGACAGGGGGCCAAGAGACCCAATACTTC. This translates into CASSQNGTGGQETQYF. The chain uses TRBV4-2 and TRBJ2-5, with 12 bases aligning to TRBD1. The CDR3 spans 16 residues. From germline, CDR1 is LGHNA and CDR2 YNFKEQ.

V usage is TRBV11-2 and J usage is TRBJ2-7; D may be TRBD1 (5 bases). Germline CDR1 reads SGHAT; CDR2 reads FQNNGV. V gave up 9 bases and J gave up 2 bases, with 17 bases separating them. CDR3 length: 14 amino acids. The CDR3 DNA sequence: TGTGCCAGTAGCCCCGGACATCTGGCCTACGAGCAGTACTTC. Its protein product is CASSPGHLAYEQYF.

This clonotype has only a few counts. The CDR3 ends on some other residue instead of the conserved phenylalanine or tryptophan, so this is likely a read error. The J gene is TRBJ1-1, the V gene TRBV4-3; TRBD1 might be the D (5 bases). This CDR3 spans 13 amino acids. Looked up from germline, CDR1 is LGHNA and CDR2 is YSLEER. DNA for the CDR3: TGCGCCAGCAGCCAAGGGGGGAACACAGAAGCTTTCATT. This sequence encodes CASSQGGNTEAFI.

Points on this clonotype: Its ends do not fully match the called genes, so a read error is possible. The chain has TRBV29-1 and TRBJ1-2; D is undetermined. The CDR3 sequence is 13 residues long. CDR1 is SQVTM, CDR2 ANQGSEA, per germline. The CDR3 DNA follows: TGCAGCGTCCGGTCAGGAGGCGCCTATGGCTACAACTTC. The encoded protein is CSVRSGGAYGYNF.

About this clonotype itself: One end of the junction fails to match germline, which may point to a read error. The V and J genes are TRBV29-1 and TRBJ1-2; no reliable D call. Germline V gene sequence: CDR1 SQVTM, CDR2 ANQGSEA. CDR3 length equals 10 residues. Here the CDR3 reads CGVDDYGYTF. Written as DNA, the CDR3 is TGCGGCGTTGACGATTATGGCTACACCTTC.

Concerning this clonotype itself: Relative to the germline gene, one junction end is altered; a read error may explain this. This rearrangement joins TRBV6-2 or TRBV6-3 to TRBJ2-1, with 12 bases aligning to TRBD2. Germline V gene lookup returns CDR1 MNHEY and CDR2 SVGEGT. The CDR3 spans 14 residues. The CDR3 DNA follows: TGTGCCAACAGTTACTGGACTAGCGGGGAGGAGCAGTTCTTC. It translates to CANSYWTSGEEQFF.

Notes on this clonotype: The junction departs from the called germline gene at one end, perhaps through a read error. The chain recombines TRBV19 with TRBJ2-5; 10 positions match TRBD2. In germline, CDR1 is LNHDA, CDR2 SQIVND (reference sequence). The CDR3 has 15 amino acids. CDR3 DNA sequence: TGTGCCTGTAGTATCACTAGCGGGGATCAAGAGGCCCAGTACTTC. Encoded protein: CACSITSGDQEAQYF.

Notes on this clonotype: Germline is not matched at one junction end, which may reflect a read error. CDR3 sequence reads: CIVEAGMDTDTQYF. The CDR3 DNA reads TGCATCGTTGAAGCCGGGATGGACACAGATACGCAGTATTTT. The V and J genes are TRBV29-1 and TRBJ2-3; a possible D gene is TRBD2 (5 bases). The CDR3 consists of 14 residues. CDR1 is SQVTM and CDR2 is ANQGSEA in the germline V gene.

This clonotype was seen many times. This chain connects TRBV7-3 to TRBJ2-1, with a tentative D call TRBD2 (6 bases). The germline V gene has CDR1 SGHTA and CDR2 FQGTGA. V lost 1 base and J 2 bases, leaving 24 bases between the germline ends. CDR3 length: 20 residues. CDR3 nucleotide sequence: TGTGCCAGCAGCTTAAGGGCCCAGGCGTTTGTGCAGCGGGCCTACAATGAGCAGTTCTTC. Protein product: CASSLRAQAFVQRAYNEQFF.

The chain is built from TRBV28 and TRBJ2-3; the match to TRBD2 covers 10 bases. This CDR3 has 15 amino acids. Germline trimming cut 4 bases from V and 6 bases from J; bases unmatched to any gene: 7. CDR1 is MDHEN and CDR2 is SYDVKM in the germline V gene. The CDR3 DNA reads TGTGCCAGCAGTTCCAGCGGGAGGGCCACGGATACGCAGTATTTT. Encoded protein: CASSSSGRATDTQYF.

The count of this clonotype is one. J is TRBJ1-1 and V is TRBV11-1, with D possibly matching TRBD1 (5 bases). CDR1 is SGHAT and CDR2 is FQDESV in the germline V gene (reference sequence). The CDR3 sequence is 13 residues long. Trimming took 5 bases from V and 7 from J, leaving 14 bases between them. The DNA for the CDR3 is TGTGCCAGCAGCATAGGTTTGGACATTGAAGCTTTCTTT. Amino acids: CASSIGLDIEAFF.

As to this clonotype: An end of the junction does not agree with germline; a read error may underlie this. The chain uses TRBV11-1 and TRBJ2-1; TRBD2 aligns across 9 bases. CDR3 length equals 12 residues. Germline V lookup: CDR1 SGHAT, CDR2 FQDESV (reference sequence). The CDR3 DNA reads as TGTGCCAGCAGCGCGGGAGGGCCGAATGAGCAGTTC. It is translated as CASSAGGPNEQF.